This T cell receptor beta chain comes out of a study of T-cell reconstitution after alpha-beta-depleted transplantation in children. General observations from the study: Expanded graft clones, several hundred of them, were reportedly the source of alpha-beta T cells about two months after transplant. After one year, T-cell counts and TCRbeta diversity mostly came from new T cells.

Researchers prepared the TCRbeta library using unique molecular identifiers, the study reports. TCRdb reanalysed the PCR reads using MiXCR and keeps one entry per CDR3 protein. The sample includes 250,000 or so distinct CDR3 sequences, under 30% of them seen just once. The ends were cut back, 6 bases at V and 4 bases at J, with 12 bases in the middle. CDR1 and CDR2 (germline): MNHNS, SASEGT. This CDR3 contains 13 residues. This clonotype has just a few counts. Its antigen remains unidentified. The TCR comes from a female patient aged 2 to 10 who had a stem cell transplant for congenital amegakaryocytic thrombocytopenia, so the T cells may come from the graft donor. The chain uses TRBV6-1 and TRBJ1-1; D gene unclear. The starting material was PBMCs, mostly from graft donor cells, obtained 360 days after TCRalphabeta/CD19-depleted stem cell transplant. CDR3: CASSQPWGTEAFF. The DNA of the CDR3 is TGTGCCAGCAGCCAACCTTGGGGCACTGAAGCTTTCTTT.